These T cell receptor beta chains were read from a single sample in a study of glioma-infiltrating T cells. TCRdb called the multiplex PCR reads again in MiXCR, with one record for every CDR3 protein. Here the sample spans some 150,000 distinct CDR3 sequences, about 39% being singletons. Sequencing used glioma tissue, nonneoplastic brain tissue, or PBMCs (not recorded which). The receptors come from a human donor with low-grade glioma or glioblastoma, undergoing nonglioma brain surgery, or in good health (not recorded which). CDR3s include the opening cysteine and the closing phenylalanine or tryptophan. The order of the fields is D gene, clone size, J gene, V gene, CDR3 protein, CDR3 DNA. The D gene is left open where the match is weak. Size is omitted from some rows. Given values are once, few, many or a class for expanded clones.

>-|few|TRBJ2-5|TRBV4-1
CASSHRYAPMSARETQYF
TGCGCCAGCAGCCACCGTTACGCCCCGATGTCGGCCCGAGAGACCCAGTACTTC
>-|-|TRBJ2-5|TRBV11-2
CASSADMEETQYF
TGTGCCAGCAGCGCTGACATGGAAGAGACCCAGTACTTC
>-|-|TRBJ2-5|TRBV7-2
CASSSGQASQETQYF
TGTGCCAGCAGCTCCGGACAAGCGTCGCAGGAGACCCAGTACTTC
>-|-|TRBJ1-5|TRBV12-3/TRBV12-4
CASSVQGNSNQPQHF
TGTGCCAGCAGTGTACAGGGTAATAGCAATCAGCCCCAGCATTTT
>TRBD1|-|TRBJ2-7|TRBV6-1
CASSVPPGQTYEQYF
TGTGCCAGCAGTGTTCCTCCGGGACAGACCTACGAGCAGTACTTC
>-|few|TRBJ2-3|TRBV7-3
CASSLFGVTDTQYF
TGTGCCAGCAGCTTATTTGGGGTAACAGATACGCAGTATTTT
>TRBD2|-|TRBJ2-1|TRBV11-2
CASSLGGSGSYFYEQFF
TGTGCCAGCAGCCTAGGTGGAAGCGGGAGTTACTTCTACGAGCAGTTCTTC
>-|many|TRBJ1-3|TRBV6-1
CASSPFSQDPGNTIYF
TGTGCCAGCAGCCCCTTCTCACAGGACCCTGGAAACACCATATATTTT
>-|few|TRBJ2-6|TRBV6-2/TRBV6-3
CATSVGIHDSGANVLTF
TGTGCCACCTCAGTTGGGATACACGACTCTGGGGCCAACGTCCTGACTTTC
>TRBD1|-|TRBJ2-7|TRBV6-5
CASPATGSHEQYF
TGTGCCAGCCCCGCGACAGGGTCGCACGAGCAGTACTTC
>-|-|TRBJ2-1|TRBV6-6
CASSYSRGGDEQFF
TGTGCCAGCAGTTACTCCAGGGGGGGCGATGAGCAGTTCTTC
>TRBD2|few|TRBJ2-7|TRBV4-2
CASSQEKAGGIYEQYF
TGTGCCAGCAGCCAAGAAAAGGCCGGGGGGATATACGAGCAGTACTTC
>TRBD1|-|TRBJ1-5|TRBV6-2/TRBV6-3
CARNPGTGGRQPQHF
TGTGCCAGAAACCCCGGGACAGGGGGGCGACAGCCCCAGCATTTT
>-|few|TRBJ2-3|TRBV6-1
CASSHTAGPAYF
TGTGCCAGCAGCCACACTGCGGGGCCGGCTTATTTT
>-|-|TRBJ1-5|TRBV6-2/TRBV6-3
CASSRTRQAVGHF
TGTGCCAGCAGTCGAACGAGACAGGCCGTCGGGCATTTT
>-|few|TRBJ2-7|TRBV28
CASSLATGSYEQYF
TGTGCCAGCAGCCTAGCCACGGGCTCCTACGAGCAGTACTTC
>-|few|TRBJ1-6|TRBV3-1
CASSQEPFNSPLHF
TGTGCCAGCAGCCAAGAGCCTTTTAATTCACCCCTCCACTTT
>-|-|TRBJ2-3|TRBV3-1
CASSQDVGGAADTQYF
TGTGCCAGCAGCCAAGATGTAGGCGGCGCGGCAGATACGCAGTATTTT
>TRBD2|-|TRBJ2-7|TRBV7-2
CASSLLAGASEQYF
TGTGCCAGCAGCTTATTAGCGGGAGCCAGCGAGCAGTACTTC
>-|-|TRBJ2-3|TRBV7-2
CASSLATGGTDTQYF
TGTGCCAGCAGCTTAGCGACGGGAGGCACAGATACGCAGTATTTT
>-|-|TRBJ2-7|TRBV6-1
CASSFTGTYEQYF
TGTGCCAGCAGTTTTACGGGAACCTACGAGCAGTACTTC
>-|-|TRBJ1-2|TRBV4-3
CASSQANYGYTF
TGCGCCAGCAGCCAAGCCAATTATGGCTACACCTTC
>TRBD1|-|TRBJ2-2|TRBV20-1
CSARNRGRNTGELFF
TGCAGTGCTAGGAACAGGGGGAGGAACACCGGGGAGCTGTTTTTT